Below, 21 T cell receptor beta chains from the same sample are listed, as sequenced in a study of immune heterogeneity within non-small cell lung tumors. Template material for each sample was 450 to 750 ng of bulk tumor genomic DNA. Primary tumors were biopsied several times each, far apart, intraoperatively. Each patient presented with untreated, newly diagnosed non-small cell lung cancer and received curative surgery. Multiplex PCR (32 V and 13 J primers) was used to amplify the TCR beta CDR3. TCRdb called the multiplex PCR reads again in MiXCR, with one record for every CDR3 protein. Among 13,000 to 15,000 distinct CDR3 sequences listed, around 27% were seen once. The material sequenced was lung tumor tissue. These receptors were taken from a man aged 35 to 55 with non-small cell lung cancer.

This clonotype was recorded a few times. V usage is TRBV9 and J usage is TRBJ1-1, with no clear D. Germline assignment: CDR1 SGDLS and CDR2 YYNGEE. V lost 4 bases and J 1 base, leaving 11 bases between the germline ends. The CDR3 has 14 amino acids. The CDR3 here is CASSSPDKNTEAFF. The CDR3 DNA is TGTGCCAGCAGCTCCCCTGACAAGAACACTGAAGCTTTCTTT.

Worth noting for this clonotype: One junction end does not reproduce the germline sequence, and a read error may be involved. For the CDR3, the DNA is TGCAGTGCTAGCGGGAGCAGGTTGAACACTGTAGCTTTCTTT. Translating gives CSASGSRLNTVAFF. V is TRBV20-1 and J is TRBJ1-1, with D hard to call. Germline V CDR1 and CDR2: DFQATT, SNEGSKA (reference sequence). The CDR3 length is 14 residues.

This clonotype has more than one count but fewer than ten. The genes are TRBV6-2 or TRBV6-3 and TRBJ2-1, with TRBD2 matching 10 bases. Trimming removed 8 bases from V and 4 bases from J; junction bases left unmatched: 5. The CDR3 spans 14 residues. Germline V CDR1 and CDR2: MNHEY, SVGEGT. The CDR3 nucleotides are TGTGCCAGCTACCGAGCGGGAGGGTACAATGAGCAGTTCTTC. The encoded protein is CASYRAGGYNEQFF.

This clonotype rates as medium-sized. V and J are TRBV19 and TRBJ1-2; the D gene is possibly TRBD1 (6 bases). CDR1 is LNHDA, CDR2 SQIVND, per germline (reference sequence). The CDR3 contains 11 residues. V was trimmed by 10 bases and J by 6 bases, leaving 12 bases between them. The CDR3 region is CATTGHDGYTF. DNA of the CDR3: TGTGCCACCACAGGGCATGATGGCTACACCTTC.

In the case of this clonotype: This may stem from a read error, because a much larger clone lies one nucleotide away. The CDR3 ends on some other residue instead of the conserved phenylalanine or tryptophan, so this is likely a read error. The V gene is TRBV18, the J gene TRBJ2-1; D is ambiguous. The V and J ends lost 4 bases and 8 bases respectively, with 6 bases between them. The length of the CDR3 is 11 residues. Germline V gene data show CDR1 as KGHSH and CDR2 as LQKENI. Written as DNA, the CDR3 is TGTGCCAGCTCACACGGGTATGAGCAGTTCTCC. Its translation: CASSHGYEQFS.

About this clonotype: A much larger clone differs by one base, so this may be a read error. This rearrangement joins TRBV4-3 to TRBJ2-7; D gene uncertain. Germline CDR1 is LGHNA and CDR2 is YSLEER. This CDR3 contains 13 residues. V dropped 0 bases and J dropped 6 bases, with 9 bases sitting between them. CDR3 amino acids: CASSQEVVAEQYF. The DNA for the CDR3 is TGCGCCAGCAGCCAAGAGGTGGTGGCCGAGCAGTACTTC.

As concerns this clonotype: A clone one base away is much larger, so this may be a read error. The CDR3 protein is CASRKGGDGELFF. The DNA for the CDR3 is TGCGCCAGTCGGAAAGGCGGGGACGGGGAGCTGTTTTTT. The chain recombines TRBV5-1 with TRBJ2-2, with D tentatively TRBD2 (6 bases). There are 13 residues in the CDR3. V shed 8 bases and J shed 7 bases, with 15 bases lying between them. Germline V gives CDR1 SGHRS, CDR2 YFSETQ.

CDR3 nucleotides: TGTGCCAGCTCACCGGGCCAAGGGACAGCTTTCTTT. Translating it yields CASSPGQGTAFF. The chain uses TRBV18 and TRBJ1-1; tentatively, D is TRBD1 (5 bases). This CDR3 contains 12 residues. From germline, CDR1 is KGHSH and CDR2 LQKENI. V was clipped by 3 bases and J by 10 bases, with 12 bases between them.

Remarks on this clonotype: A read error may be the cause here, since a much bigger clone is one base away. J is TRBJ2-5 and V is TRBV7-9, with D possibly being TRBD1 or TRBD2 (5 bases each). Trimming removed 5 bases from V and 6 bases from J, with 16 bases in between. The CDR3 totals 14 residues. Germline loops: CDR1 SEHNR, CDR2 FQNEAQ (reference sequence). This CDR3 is CASSQSGGRQTQYF. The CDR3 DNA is TGTGCCAGCAGCCAGAGTGGGGGTAGGCAGACCCAGTACTTC.

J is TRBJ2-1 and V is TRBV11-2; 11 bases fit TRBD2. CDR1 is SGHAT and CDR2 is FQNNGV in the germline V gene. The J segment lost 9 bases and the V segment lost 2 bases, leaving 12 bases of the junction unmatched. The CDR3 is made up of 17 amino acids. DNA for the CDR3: TGTGCCAGCAGCTTAAAAAAGACTAGCGGGGACGGGGGTGAGCAGTTCTTC. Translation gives CASSLKKTSGDGGEQFF. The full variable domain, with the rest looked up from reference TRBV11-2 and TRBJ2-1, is EAGVAQSPRYKIIEKRQSVAFWCNPISGHATLYWYQQILGQGPKLLIQFQNNGVVDDSQLPKDRFSAERLKGVDSTLKIQPAKLEDSAVYLCASSLKKTSGDGGEQFFGPGTRLTVL.

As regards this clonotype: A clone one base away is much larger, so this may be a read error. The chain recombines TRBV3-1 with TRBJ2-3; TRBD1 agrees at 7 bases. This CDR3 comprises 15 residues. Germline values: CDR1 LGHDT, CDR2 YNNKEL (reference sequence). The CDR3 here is CASSQDGTGTDTEYF. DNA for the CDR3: TGTGCCAGCAGCCAAGATGGCACGGGGACAGATACGGAGTATTTT.

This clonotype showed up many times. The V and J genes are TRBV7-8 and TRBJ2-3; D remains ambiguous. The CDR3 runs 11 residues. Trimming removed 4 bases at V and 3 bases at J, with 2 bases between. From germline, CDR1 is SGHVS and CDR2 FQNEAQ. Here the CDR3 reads CASSSTDTQYF. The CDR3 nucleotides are TGTGCCAGCAGCTCGACAGATACGCAGTATTTT.

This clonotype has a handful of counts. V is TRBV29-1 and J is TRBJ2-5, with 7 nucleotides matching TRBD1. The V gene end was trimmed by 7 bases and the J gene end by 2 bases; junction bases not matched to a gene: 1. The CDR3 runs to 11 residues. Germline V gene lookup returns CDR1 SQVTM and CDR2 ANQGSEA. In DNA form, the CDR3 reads TGCAGCGGGGACAGACAAGAGACCCAGTACTTC. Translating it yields CSGDRQETQYF.

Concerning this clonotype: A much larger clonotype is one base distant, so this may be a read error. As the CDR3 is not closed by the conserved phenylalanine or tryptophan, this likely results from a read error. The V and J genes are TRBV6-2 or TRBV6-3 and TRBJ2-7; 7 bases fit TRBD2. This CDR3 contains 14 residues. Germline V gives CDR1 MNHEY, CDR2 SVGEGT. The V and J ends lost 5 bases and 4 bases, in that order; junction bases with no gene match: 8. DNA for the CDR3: TGTGCCAGCAGTCATCAGCGGGACGGGTACGAGCAGTACCTC. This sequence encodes CASSHQRDGYEQYL.

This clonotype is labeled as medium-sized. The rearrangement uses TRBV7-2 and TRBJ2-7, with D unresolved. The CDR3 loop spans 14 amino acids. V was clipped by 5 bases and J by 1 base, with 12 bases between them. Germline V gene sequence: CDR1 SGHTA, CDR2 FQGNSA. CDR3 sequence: CASSPASVSYEQYF. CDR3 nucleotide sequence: TGTGCCAGCAGCCCAGCGTCCGTTTCCTACGAGCAGTACTTC.

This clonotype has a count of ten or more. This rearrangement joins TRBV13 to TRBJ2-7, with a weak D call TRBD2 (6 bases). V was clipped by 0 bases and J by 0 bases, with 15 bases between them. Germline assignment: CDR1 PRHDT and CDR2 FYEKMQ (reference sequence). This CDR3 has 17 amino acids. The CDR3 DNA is TGTGCCAGCAGCTTAGGTCTCGGAGGGGATAACTCCTACGAGCAGTACTTC. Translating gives CASSLGLGGDNSYEQYF.

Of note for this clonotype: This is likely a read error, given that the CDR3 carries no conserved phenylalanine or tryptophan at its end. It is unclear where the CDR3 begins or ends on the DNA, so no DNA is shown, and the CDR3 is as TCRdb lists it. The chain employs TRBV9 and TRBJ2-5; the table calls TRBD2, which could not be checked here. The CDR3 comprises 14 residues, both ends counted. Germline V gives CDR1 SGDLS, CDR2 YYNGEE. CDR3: CASSVPVPRAGGPS.

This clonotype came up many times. CDR3 sequence reads: CATSDHLAEYSYNEQFF. The CDR3 DNA reads TGTGCCACCAGTGATCACTTAGCGGAGTACTCCTACAATGAGCAGTTCTTC. The chain uses TRBV24-1 and TRBJ2-1; possibly TRBD2 for D (6 bases). This CDR3 is built from 17 residues. Trimming pared 3 bases from V and 0 bases from J, leaving 14 bases between. Germline CDR1 is KGHDR and CDR2 is SFDVKD.

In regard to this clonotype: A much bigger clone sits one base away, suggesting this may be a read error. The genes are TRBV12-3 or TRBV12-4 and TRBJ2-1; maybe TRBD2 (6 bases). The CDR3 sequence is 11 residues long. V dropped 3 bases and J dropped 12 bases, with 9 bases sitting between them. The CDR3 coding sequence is TGTGCCAGCAGTTTCTCCGGGGGGCAGTTCTTC. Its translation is CASSFSGGQFF.

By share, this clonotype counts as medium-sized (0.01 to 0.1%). The CDR3 sequence: CASQADGRGNQPQHF. The CDR3 DNA sequence: TGCGCCAGCCAAGCCGACGGTAGAGGCAATCAGCCCCAGCATTTT. This chain links TRBV5-1 with TRBJ1-5; D unresolved. Germline-derived CDR1 and CDR2 are SGHRS and YFSETQ. V was cut by 7 bases and J by 2 bases, with 16 bases left in between. This CDR3 is 15 amino acids long.

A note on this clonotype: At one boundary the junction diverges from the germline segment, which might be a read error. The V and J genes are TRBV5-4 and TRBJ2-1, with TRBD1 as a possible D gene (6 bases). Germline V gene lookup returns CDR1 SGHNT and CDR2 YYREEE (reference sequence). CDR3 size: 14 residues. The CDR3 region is CASSLDSFHGEQFF. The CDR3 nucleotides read TGTGCCAGCAGTTTGGACAGTTTTCACGGTGAGCAGTTCTTC.